A selection of T cell receptor beta chains follows, all from one sample in a study of blood T cell repertoires in COVID-19. This table comes from immunoSEQ multiplex PCR, and its TCRdb copy is limited to in-frame clones, with some not included. The table has about 140,000 clones, nearly 80% seen once. The specimen sequenced was PBMCs or T cells enriched from blood (not recorded which). Every receptor here comes from a woman aged 50 to 60 who had recovered from COVID-19. Both conserved end residues are part of each CDR3. Each record gives: V gene, J gene, D gene, clone size, CDR3 protein, CDR3 DNA. A D gene is named only where the DNA matches it firmly. For some rows the clone size is stated as once, few or many, or as a class when expanded; others skip it.

TRBV30	TRBJ1-2	TRBD1	-	CAWSTPKGQGARRYGYTF	TGTGCCTGGAGTACGCCCAAGGGACAGGGGGCGCGCCGCTATGGCTACACCTTC
TRBV7-7	TRBJ2-1	TRBD2	-	CASSPLGGRAGPYNEQFF	TGTGCCAGCAGCCCCCTAGGAGGGAGGGCGGGACCCTACAATGAGCAGTTCTTC
TRBV27	TRBJ2-4	TRBD2	-	CASSLPTSGFLAKNIQYF	TGTGCCAGCAGTTTGCCGACTAGCGGGTTTTTAGCCAAAAACATTCAGTACTTC
TRBV7-2	TRBJ1-2	TRBD1	-	CASSPDRGYYGYTF	TGTGCCAGCAGCCCCGACAGGGGCTACTATGGCTACACCTTC
TRBV9	TRBJ2-2	TRBD2	-	CASSPGTSGNTGELFF	TGTGCCAGCAGCCCAGGGACTAGCGGTAACACCGGGGAGCTGTTTTTT
TRBV7-8	TRBJ2-1	TRBD2	-	CASSDVRGNNEQFF	TGTGCCAGCAGCGACGTGCGGGGGAACAATGAGCAGTTCTTC
TRBV6-5	TRBJ1-5	TRBD1	-	CASSTTGAGKQPQHF	TGTGCCAGCAGTACGACAGGGGCCGGGAAACAGCCCCAGCATTTT
TRBV11-2	TRBJ2-7	TRBD2	once	CASSLRGASGSLYEQYF	TGTGCCAGCAGCTTAAGGGGGGCTAGCGGGAGCCTCTACGAGCAGTACTTC
TRBV7-3	TRBJ2-1	TRBD2	-	CASSRGLAGGNEQFF	TGTGCCAGCAGCAGAGGACTAGCGGGAGGCAATGAGCAGTTCTTC
TRBV28	TRBJ2-2	TRBD2	-	CASSPFFTFLAGPNTGELFF	TGTGCCAGCAGTCCTTTTTTTACATTTTTAGCGGGGCCGAACACCGGGGAGCTGTTTTTT
TRBV27	TRBJ1-2	-	-	CASGRGRGYTF	TGTGCCAGCGGGCGGGGAAGGGGCTACACCTTC
TRBV7-8	TRBJ2-1	-	once	CASSLGGFNEQFF	TGTGCCAGCAGCTTGGGGGGATTCAATGAGCAGTTCTTC
TRBV7-3	TRBJ2-3	-	few	CASSIEGTDTQYF	TGTGCCAGCAGCATAGAGGGCACAGATACGCAGTATTTT
TRBV2	TRBJ2-2	-	few	CASSENLPEDTGELFF	TGTGCCAGCAGTGAAAACCTACCGGAGGACACCGGGGAGCTGTTTTTT
TRBV11-2	TRBJ2-1	TRBD2	few	CASSTSSGRNNEQFF	TGTGCCAGCAGCACTTCTAGCGGGAGGAACAATGAGCAGTTCTTC
TRBV29-1	TRBJ2-2	TRBD1	once	CSVELNRGWDGELFF	TGCAGCGTTGAATTAAACAGGGGTTGGGACGGGGAGCTGTTTTTT
TRBV28	TRBJ2-6	TRBD2	-	CASSAPMGLARLEVLTF	TGTGCCAGCAGTGCACCCATGGGACTAGCCAGGTTGGAAGTCCTGACTTTC
TRBV6-5	TRBJ1-2	TRBD1	-	CASRKPGQGGYTF	TGTGCCAGCAGAAAACCGGGACAGGGGGGCTACACCTTC
TRBV3-1/TRBV3-2	TRBJ2-7	-	-	CASSQDLGVPYEQYF	TGTGCCAGCAGCCAAGATCTAGGGGTTCCCTACGAGCAGTACTTC
TRBV19	TRBJ1-1	-	-	CASSISGMNTEAFF	TGTGCCAGTAGTATATCAGGGATGAACACTGAAGCTTTCTTT
TRBV28	TRBJ1-2	-	-	CASSLETGVLFYGYTF	TGTGCCAGCAGTTTAGAGACAGGAGTACTCTTCTATGGCTACACCTTC
TRBV21-1	TRBJ2-1	-	-	CASSKDELF	TGTGCCAGCAGCAAAGATGAGCTCTTC
TRBV7-3	TRBJ2-1	TRBD2	-	CASSLLGLAGGYLNEQFF	TGTGCCAGCAGCCTCCTGGGACTAGCGGGGGGATATCTCAATGAGCAGTTCTTC
TRBV2	TRBJ2-5	-	few	CASSNKETQYF	TGTGCCAGCAGTAACAAAGAGACCCAGTACTTC
TRBV18	TRBJ1-5	-	-	CASSPRRGGNQPQHF	TGTGCCAGCTCACCAAGGAGGGGAGGAAATCAGCCCCAGCATTTT
TRBV14	TRBJ2-7	TRBD1	-	CASSQARWDSSYEQYF	TGTGCCAGCAGCCAAGCGAGGTGGGACAGTTCCTACGAGCAGTACTTC
TRBV7-9	TRBJ1-4	-	-	CASSQRGGPTTNEKLFF	TGTGCCAGCAGCCAAAGGGGGGGACCTACAACTAATGAAAAACTGTTTTTT
TRBV29-1	TRBJ2-1	TRBD2	-	CSVVSGSAYNEQFF	TGCAGCGTTGTTAGCGGGAGCGCGTACAATGAGCAGTTCTTC
TRBV11-3	TRBJ1-1	-	-	CASSLRQENTEAFF	TGTGCCAGCAGCTTACGGCAGGAGAACACTGAAGCTTTCTTT
TRBV9	TRBJ2-2	-	once	CASSSRDRPNTGELFF	TGTGCCAGCAGCTCACGAGACAGACCGAACACCGGGGAGCTGTTTTTT
TRBV9	TRBJ1-1	-	-	CASSVEAFTEAFF	TGTGCCAGCAGCGTAGAAGCGTTCACTGAAGCTTTCTTT
TRBV30	TRBJ1-5	-	-	CAWSVPQGGQPQHF	TGTGCCTGGAGTGTACCTCAGGGTGGGCAGCCCCAGCATTTT
TRBV27	TRBJ2-7	TRBD1	once	CASSLLTGATYEQYF	TGTGCCAGCAGCCTACTAACAGGGGCCACCTACGAGCAGTACTTC
TRBV13	TRBJ1-2	-	-	CASSLVDLEGYTF	TGTGCCAGCAGCTTAGTCGACTTAGAGGGCTACACCTTC
TRBV5-1	TRBJ1-1	-	once	CASSLRSGPEKAFF	TGCGCCAGCAGCTTGAGATCAGGGCCCGAGAAAGCTTTCTTT
TRBV23-1	TRBJ2-1	TRBD2	-	CASSQPNPGKREGYEQFF	TGCGCCAGCAGTCAACCGAACCCTGGGAAGCGGGAAGGCTATGAGCAGTTCTTC
TRBV6-5	TRBJ2-2	TRBD1	-	CASRRPGGRAGELFF	TGTGCCAGCAGACGCCCAGGGGGTCGGGCCGGGGAGCTGTTTTTT
TRBV5-4	TRBJ2-2	-	-	CASSLPFGRGTGELFF	TGTGCCAGCAGCCTCCCGTTCGGCCGAGGAACCGGGGAGCTGTTTTTT
TRBV11-2	TRBJ2-1	-	-	CASSTSGLSYNEQFF	TGTGCCAGCAGCACAAGCGGGTTATCCTACAATGAGCAGTTCTTC
TRBV5-4	TRBJ2-3	TRBD1	once	CASSARDRGTDTQYF	TGTGCCAGCAGCGCCAGGGACAGGGGCACAGATACGCAGTATTTT
TRBV19	TRBJ1-2	-	-	CASSIGAEGGYTF	TGTGCCAGTAGTATAGGTGCGGAGGGTGGCTACACCTTC
TRBV5-6	TRBJ1-2	-	-	CASSREWGLNYGYTF	TGTGCCAGCAGCCGGGAGTGGGGTCTGAACTATGGCTACACCTTC
TRBV20-1	TRBJ2-1	TRBD1	-	CSASGGQSYNEQFF	TGCAGTGCTAGTGGGGGACAGTCTTACAATGAGCAGTTCTTC
TRBV9	TRBJ2-3	-	-	CASSVDGRGTDTQYF	TGTGCCAGCAGCGTAGACGGGAGAGGGACAGATACGCAGTATTTT
TRBV29-1	TRBJ1-2	-	few	CSVAPRGGRYGYTF	TGCAGCGTTGCCCCCAGGGGTGGTCGATATGGCTACACCTTC
TRBV3-1/TRBV3-2	TRBJ2-1	TRBD2	-	CASSQGLLNPGTSVPFF	TGTGCCAGCAGCCAAGGCTTACTAAATCCCGGGACTAGCGTGCCGTTCTTC
TRBV15	TRBJ1-5	-	few	CATSRDRGSSNQPQHF	TGTGCCACCAGCAGAGACCGTGGGAGTAGCAATCAGCCCCAGCATTTT
TRBV4-1	TRBJ1-2	TRBD1	-	CASSQYSGTAYGYTF	TGCGCCAGCAGCCAATATTCCGGGACAGCCTATGGCTACACCTTC
TRBV12-5	TRBJ2-2	TRBD2	-	CASGSILSGGPGTGELFF	TGTGCTAGTGGTTCAATCCTTTCGGGGGGGCCAGGCACCGGGGAGCTGTTTTTT
TRBV5-1	TRBJ2-1	TRBD1	-	CASSAIPQGAVEQFF	TGCGCCAGCAGCGCCATACCCCAGGGGGCAGTTGAGCAGTTCTTC
TRBV6-5	TRBJ1-5	-	-	CASGTNSNQPQHF	TGTGCCAGTGGGACAAATAGCAATCAGCCCCAGCATTTT
TRBV30	TRBJ1-2	-	-	CAWSPTGTYGYTF	TGTGCCTGGAGTCCTACAGGAACTTATGGCTACACCTTC
TRBV10-3	TRBJ1-1	-	-	CAISDPTEMNTEAFF	TGTGCCATCAGTGACCCGACAGAAATGAACACTGAAGCTTTCTTT
TRBV19	TRBJ1-1	-	-	CASSGQLPNTEAFF	TGTGCCAGTAGTGGACAGCTGCCGAACACTGAAGCTTTCTTT
TRBV2	TRBJ1-6	-	-	CASSEELTGGYNNSPLHF	TGTGCCAGCAGTGAAGAGTTGACAGGAGGATACAATAATTCACCCCTCCACTTT
TRBV10-3	TRBJ2-7	TRBD1	-	CAISPRTGGDEQYF	TGTGCCATCAGTCCTAGGACAGGGGGCGACGAGCAGTACTTC
TRBV9	TRBJ1-2	-	-	CASSVDYGRGSPRYGYTF	TGTGCCAGCAGCGTAGATTATGGCAGGGGCTCCCCACGGTATGGCTACACCTTC
TRBV9	TRBJ2-7	TRBD1	-	CASSPRDSNEQYF	TGTGCCAGCAGCCCCCGGGACAGTAACGAGCAGTACTTC
TRBV19	TRBJ1-6	TRBD1	-	CASHPGQGGSPLHF	TGTGCCAGTCACCCGGGACAGGGGGGGTCACCCCTCCACTTT